Sequencing of this TCR beta chain was carried out in a study of blood T cell repertoires in COVID-19. At the level of the study: PBMCs, B-cell-depleted T cells, or T cells provided the cDNA or gDNA that made up the material.

CDR1 is MNHEY, CDR2 SMNVEV, per germline (reference sequence). Trimming removed 4 bases from V and 4 bases from J, with 8 bases in between. The CDR3 has 12 residues. TCRdb keeps only in-frame clones here, not all; method: immunoSEQ multiplex PCR. The sample lists 350,000 to 500,000 clones; roughly 84% were seen once. Across about 22 US areas, participants ranged in age from about 18 to 89 years. Cohort assignment relied on participant-reported clinical history. Within the 2 weeks before study entry, each person in the exposed group met a COVID-19 case. The chain links TRBV27 to TRBJ2-7, with D uncertain. The sample was PBMCs or T cells enriched from blood (not recorded which). This clonotype originated in a woman under 30 who had been exposed to COVID-19. The CDR3 region has the DNA TGTGCCAGCAGTTCAAAAACATACGAGCAGTACTTC. Translating it yields CASSSKTYEQYF.